One T cell receptor beta chain is described in this entry. The data were produced by immunoSEQ multiplex PCR, yet TCRdb's version contains in-frame clones alone and is incomplete. The sample has fewer than 900,000 clones, around 92% seen once; the top ten hold nearly 1.5%. The V end lost 5 bases, the J end lost 0 bases, and 10 bases lay between the germline ends. Germline V gene lookup returns CDR1 MNHEY and CDR2 SMNVEV (reference sequence). This CDR3 has 14 residues. The sample originates from a study of Ad26.COV2.S vaccination and SARS-CoV-2 variants. Treatment of the sample: about 20 received Ad26.COV2.S at low or high dose, single or two shots; several received placebo; per-sample allocation not given. Samples came from day 63 after the first vaccine or placebo injection.

The J gene is TRBJ1-1, the V gene TRBV27; the D is unclear. The source was peripheral blood, collected in a trial of Ad26.COV2.S vaccine versus placebo. This receptor was taken from a person between 18 and 65 years old who received the Ad26.COV2.S COVID-19 vaccine or a placebo. CDR3 in amino acids: CASSHDPMNTEAFF. CDR3 bases: TGTGCCAGCAGTCACGACCCCATGAACACTGAAGCTTTCTTT.